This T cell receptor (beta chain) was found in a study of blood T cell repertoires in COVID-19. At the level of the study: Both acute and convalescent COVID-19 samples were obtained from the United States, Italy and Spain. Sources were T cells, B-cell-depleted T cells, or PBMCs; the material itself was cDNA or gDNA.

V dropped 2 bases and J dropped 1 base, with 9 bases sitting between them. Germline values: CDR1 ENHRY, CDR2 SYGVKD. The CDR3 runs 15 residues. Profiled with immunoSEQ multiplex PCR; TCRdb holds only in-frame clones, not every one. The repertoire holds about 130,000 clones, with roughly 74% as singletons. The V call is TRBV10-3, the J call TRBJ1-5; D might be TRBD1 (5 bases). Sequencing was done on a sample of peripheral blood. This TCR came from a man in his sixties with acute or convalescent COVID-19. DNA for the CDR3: TGTGCCATCAGTGAGGAAGGGGTAAGCAATCAGCCCCAGCATTTT. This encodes CAISEEGVSNQPQHF.